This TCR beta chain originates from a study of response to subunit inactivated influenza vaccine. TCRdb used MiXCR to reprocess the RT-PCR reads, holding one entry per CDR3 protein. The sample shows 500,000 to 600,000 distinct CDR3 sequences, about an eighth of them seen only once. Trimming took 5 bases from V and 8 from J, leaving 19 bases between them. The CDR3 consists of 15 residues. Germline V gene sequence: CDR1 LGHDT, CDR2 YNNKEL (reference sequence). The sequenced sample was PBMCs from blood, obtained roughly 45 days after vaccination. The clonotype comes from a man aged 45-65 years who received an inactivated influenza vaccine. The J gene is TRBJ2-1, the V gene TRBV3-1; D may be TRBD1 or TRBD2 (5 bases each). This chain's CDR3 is CASSFTPGASHEQFF. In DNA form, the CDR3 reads TGTGCCAGCAGCTTTACACCCGGGGCTTCTCATGAGCAGTTCTTC.